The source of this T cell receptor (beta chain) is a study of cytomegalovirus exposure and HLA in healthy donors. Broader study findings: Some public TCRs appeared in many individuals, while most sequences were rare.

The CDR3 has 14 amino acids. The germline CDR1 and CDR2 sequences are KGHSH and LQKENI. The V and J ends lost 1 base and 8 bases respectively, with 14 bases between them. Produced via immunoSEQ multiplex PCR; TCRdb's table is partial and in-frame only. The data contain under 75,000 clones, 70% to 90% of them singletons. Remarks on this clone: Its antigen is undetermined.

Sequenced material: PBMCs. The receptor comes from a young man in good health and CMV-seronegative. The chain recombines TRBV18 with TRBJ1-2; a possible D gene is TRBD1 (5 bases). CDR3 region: CASSPLEGARGYTF. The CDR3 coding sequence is TGTGCCAGCTCACCACTAGAAGGGGCGCGCGGCTACACCTTC.